Listed here are 14 T cell receptor beta chains from one sample, sequenced in a study of shared clonotypes between healthy human individuals (dated by TCRdb to the early 2020s). Libraries came from the immunoSEQ multiplex PCR assay. Here the immuneACCESS table is served through TCRdb, limited to in-frame sequences with V and J called. Missing clones are a known gap in these copies; in checked studies unresolved V genes cover under half, and the rest lacks a known reason. Present in this sample are roughly 500,000 clones, about 82% of which were seen just once. 10% to 15% of the sample goes to the ten largest clones. The sequenced sample consisted of PBMCs. The receptors derive from a middle-aged woman in good health. Some clones in this sample may be carry-over from other donors' samples.

The genes are TRBV11-2 and TRBJ2-5; possible D gene TRBD2, 5 bases. Looked up from germline, CDR1 is SGHAT and CDR2 is FQNNGV. This CDR3 region has 13 residues. Trimming removed 5 bases from V and 2 bases from J, with 9 bases in between. This CDR3 is CASSRGSQETQYF. The CDR3 nucleotides read TGTGCCAGCAGCCGGGGATCTCAAGAGACCCAGTACTTC.

This chain connects TRBV7-6 to TRBJ2-7, with 8 bases identical to TRBD2. Germline V gene sequence: CDR1 SGHVS, CDR2 FNYEAQ. The CDR3 length is 14 residues. With V trimmed by 4 bases and J by 4 bases, 6 bases remained unmatched. The CDR3 spells CASSSGGGRYEQYF. The CDR3 nucleotides read TGTGCCAGCAGCTCCGGCGGCGGGAGGTACGAGCAGTACTTC.

The chain is built from TRBV6-1 and TRBJ1-2; D unclear. The CDR3 is 13 amino acids. Germline loops: CDR1 MNHNS, CDR2 SASEGT. Trimming shortened V by 5 bases and J by 4 bases, and 11 bases separated the two germline ends. The CDR3 DNA sequence: TGTGCCAGCAGTCAAGTACTGGGCTATGGCTACACCTTC. It codes for CASSQVLGYGYTF.

This clone was picked up many times. The CDR3: CASSETQGAKTQYF. The CDR3 DNA is TGCGCCAGCAGCGAAACACAGGGGGCGAAGACCCAGTACTTC. V gene TRBV5-1 combines with J gene TRBJ2-5, with 9 nucleotides matching TRBD1. J lost 6 bases, V lost 4 bases, and 7 bases had no gene match. CDR3 length equals 14 residues. Germline CDR1 SGHRS, CDR2 YFSETQ.

The chain is built from TRBV6-6 and TRBJ1-6, with 8 bases identical to TRBD1. The V gene end was trimmed by 5 bases and the J gene end by 5 bases; junction bases not matched to a gene: 2. CDR3 length equals 14 residues. Germline values: CDR1 MNHNY, CDR2 SVGAGI (reference sequence). CDR3 residues: CASSGQGDNSPLHF. CDR3 coding DNA: TGTGCCAGCAGTGGACAGGGTGATAATTCACCCCTCCACTTT.

Worth noting for this clone: At one boundary the junction diverges from the germline segment, which might be a read error. The chain has TRBV5-1 and TRBJ2-1; D might be TRBD2 (6 bases). The germline gives CDR1 SGHRS, CDR2 YFSETQ. This CDR3 is built from 16 residues. DNA for the CDR3: TGCGTCAGCGCCCCCCGATCGGGAGACCCCTACAATGAGCAGTTCTTC. It is translated as CVSAPRSGDPYNEQFF.

The chain combines TRBV10-3 with TRBJ2-1, with D perhaps given as TRBD1 or TRBD2 (6 bases each). Looked up from germline, CDR1 is ENHRY and CDR2 is SYGVKD. This CDR3 is built from 15 residues. Trimming stripped 0 bases from V and 5 bases from J, with 11 bases between. CDR3 DNA: TGTGCCATCAGTGAGTCGGGGGGCAGGAACAATGAGCAGTTCTTC. Translated, it gives CAISESGGRNNEQFF.

The chain carries TRBV7-9 and TRBJ1-2; 9 bases fit TRBD1. V was pared by 5 bases and J by 3 bases, with 1 base of the junction left unmatched. Germline V gene data show CDR1 as SEHNR and CDR2 as FQNEAQ (reference sequence). The CDR3 runs 13 residues. As DNA, the CDR3 is TGTGCCAGCAGCCGGACAGGGGACTATGGCTACACCTTC. Translation: CASSRTGDYGYTF. The full variable domain, rest sourced from reference TRBV7-9 and TRBJ1-2, is DTGVSQNPRHKITKRGQNVTFRCDPISEHNRLYWYRQTLGQGPEFLTYFQNEAQLEKSRLLSDRFSAERPKGSFSTLEIQRTEQGDSAMYLCASSRTGDYGYTFGSGTRLTVV.

V gene TRBV6-6 combines with J gene TRBJ2-7; D is perhaps TRBD1 or TRBD2 (6 bases each). The V gene's germline CDR1 is MNHNY and CDR2 SVGAGI (reference sequence). The length of the CDR3 is 16 residues. The V end lost 2 bases, the J end lost 0 bases, and 14 bases lay between the germline ends. This CDR3 reads CASSYGGGTSSYEQYF. The CDR3 nucleotides read TGTGCCAGCAGTTACGGAGGGGGGACCAGCTCCTACGAGCAGTACTTC.

The rearrangement uses TRBV6-5 and TRBJ2-7, with D perhaps matching TRBD2 (6 bases). Trimming removed 6 bases at V and 1 base at J, with 16 bases between. The CDR3 runs 15 residues. Germline loops: CDR1 MNHEY, CDR2 SVGAGI. CDR3 sequence reads: CASRASGTGSYEQYF. Here the CDR3 DNA reads TGTGCCAGCAGGGCATCCGGGACTGGATCCTACGAGCAGTACTTC.

The V and J genes are TRBV13 and TRBJ1-3; no firm D call. In germline, CDR1 is PRHDT, CDR2 FYEKMQ (reference sequence). V was clipped by 3 bases and J by 4 bases, with 13 bases between them. This CDR3 contains 15 residues. CDR3 nucleotide sequence: TGTGCCAGCAGCTTCATGGTTCTCTCAGGAAACACCATATATTTT. As protein: CASSFMVLSGNTIYF.

This chain connects TRBV10-3 to TRBJ2-1, with D tentatively TRBD2 (5 bases). Trimming took 6 bases from V and 4 from J, leaving 10 bases between them. Germline V gene lookup returns CDR1 ENHRY and CDR2 SYGVKD. This CDR3 spans 13 amino acids. This chain's CDR3 is CAIRDSGYNEQFF. The CDR3 coding sequence is TGTGCCATCAGGGACTCAGGTTACAATGAGCAGTTCTTC.

This chain links TRBV28 with TRBJ1-4; 7 positions match TRBD1. Germline assignment: CDR1 MDHEN and CDR2 SYDVKM. The CDR3 covers 13 residues. V shed 10 bases, J shed 4 bases, and the junction held 6 bases outside the gene matches. Here the CDR3 reads CATRGELNEKLFF. The CDR3 nucleotides read TGTGCCACCAGGGGGGAGCTTAATGAAAAACTGTTTTTT.

The chain employs TRBV19 and TRBJ2-7; 9 bases map to TRBD2. Germline-derived CDR1 and CDR2 are LNHDA and SQIVND (reference sequence). The CDR3 extends over 13 amino acids. The ends lost 5 bases at V and 4 bases at J; junction bases unmatched: 3. The CDR3 loop reads CASSVAGVYEQYF. The CDR3 nucleotides are TGTGCCAGTAGTGTAGCGGGAGTGTACGAGCAGTACTTC.